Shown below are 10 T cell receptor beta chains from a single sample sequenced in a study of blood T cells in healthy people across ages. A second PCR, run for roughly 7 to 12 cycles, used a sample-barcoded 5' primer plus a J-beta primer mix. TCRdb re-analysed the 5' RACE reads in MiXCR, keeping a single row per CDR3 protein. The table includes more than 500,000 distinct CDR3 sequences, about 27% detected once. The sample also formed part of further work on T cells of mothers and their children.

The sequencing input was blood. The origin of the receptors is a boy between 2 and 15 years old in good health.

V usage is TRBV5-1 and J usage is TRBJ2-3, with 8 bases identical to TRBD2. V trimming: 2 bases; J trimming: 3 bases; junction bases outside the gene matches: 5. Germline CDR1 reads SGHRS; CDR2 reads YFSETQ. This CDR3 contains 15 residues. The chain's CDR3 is CASSFRAGVTDTQYF. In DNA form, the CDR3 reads TGCGCCAGCAGCTTTCGAGCGGGAGTGACAGATACGCAGTATTTT.

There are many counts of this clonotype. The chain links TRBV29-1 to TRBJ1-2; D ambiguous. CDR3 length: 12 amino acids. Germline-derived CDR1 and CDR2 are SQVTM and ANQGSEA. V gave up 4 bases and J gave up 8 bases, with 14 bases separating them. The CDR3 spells CSVATLRGGYTF. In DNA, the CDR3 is TGCAGCGTTGCAACGCTACGAGGAGGCTACACCTTC.

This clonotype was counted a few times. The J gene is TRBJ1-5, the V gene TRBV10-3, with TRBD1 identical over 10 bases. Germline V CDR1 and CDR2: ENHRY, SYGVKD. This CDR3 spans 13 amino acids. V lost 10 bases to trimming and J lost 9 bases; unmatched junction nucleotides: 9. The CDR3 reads CASRTGGSGPQHF. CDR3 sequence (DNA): TGTGCCAGCCGGACAGGGGGTAGCGGGCCCCAGCATTTT.

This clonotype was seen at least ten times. CDR3 amino acids: CASSYWRNTGELFF. As DNA, the CDR3 is TGTGCCAGCAGTTACTGGAGGAACACCGGGGAGCTGTTTTTT. V usage is TRBV6-5 and J usage is TRBJ2-2; D gene ambiguous. Germline V CDR1 and CDR2: MNHEY, SVGAGI. The V end lost 1 base, the J end lost 1 base, and 4 bases lay between the germline ends. This CDR3 region has 14 residues.

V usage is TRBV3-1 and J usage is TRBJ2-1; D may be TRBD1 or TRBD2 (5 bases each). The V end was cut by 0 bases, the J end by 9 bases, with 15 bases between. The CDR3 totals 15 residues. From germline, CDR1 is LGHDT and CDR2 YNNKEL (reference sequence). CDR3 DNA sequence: TGTGCCAGCAGCCAAGATTCGTCCGGGGACGCTGAGCAGTTCTTC. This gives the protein CASSQDSSGDAEQFF.

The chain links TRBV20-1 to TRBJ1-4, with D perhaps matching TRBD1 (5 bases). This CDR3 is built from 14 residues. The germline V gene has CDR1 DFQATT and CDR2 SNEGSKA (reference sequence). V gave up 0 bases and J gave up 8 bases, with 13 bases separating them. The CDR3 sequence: CSARDGQGLEKLFF. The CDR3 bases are TGCAGTGCTAGAGACGGGCAGGGACTCGAAAAACTGTTTTTT.

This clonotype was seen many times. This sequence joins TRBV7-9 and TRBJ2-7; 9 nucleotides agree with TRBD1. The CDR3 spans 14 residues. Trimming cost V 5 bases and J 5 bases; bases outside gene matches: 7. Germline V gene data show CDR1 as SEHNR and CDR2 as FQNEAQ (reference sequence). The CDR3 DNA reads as TGTGCCAGCAGCGACCGGGACAGGGCCCACGAGCAGTACTTC. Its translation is CASSDRDRAHEQYF.

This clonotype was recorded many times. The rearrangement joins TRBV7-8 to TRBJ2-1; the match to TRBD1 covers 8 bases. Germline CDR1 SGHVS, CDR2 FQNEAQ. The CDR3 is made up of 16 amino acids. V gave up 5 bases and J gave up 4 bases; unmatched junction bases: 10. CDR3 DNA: TGTGCCAGCAGCCTCCTTAAAGGACAGGGTTACAATGAGCAGTTCTTC. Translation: CASSLLKGQGYNEQFF.

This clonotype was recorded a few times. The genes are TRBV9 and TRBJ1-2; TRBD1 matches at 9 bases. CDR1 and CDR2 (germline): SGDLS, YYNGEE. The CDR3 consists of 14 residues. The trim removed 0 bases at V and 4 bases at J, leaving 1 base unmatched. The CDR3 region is CASSVGQGGYGYTF. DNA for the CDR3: TGTGCCAGCAGCGTAGGACAGGGGGGCTATGGCTACACCTTC.

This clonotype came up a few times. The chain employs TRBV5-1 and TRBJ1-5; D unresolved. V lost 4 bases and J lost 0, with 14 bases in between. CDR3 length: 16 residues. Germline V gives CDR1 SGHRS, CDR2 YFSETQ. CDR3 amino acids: CASSRLGIGSNQPQHF. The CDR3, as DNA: TGCGCCAGCAGCCGGTTGGGTATCGGTAGCAATCAGCCCCAGCATTTT.